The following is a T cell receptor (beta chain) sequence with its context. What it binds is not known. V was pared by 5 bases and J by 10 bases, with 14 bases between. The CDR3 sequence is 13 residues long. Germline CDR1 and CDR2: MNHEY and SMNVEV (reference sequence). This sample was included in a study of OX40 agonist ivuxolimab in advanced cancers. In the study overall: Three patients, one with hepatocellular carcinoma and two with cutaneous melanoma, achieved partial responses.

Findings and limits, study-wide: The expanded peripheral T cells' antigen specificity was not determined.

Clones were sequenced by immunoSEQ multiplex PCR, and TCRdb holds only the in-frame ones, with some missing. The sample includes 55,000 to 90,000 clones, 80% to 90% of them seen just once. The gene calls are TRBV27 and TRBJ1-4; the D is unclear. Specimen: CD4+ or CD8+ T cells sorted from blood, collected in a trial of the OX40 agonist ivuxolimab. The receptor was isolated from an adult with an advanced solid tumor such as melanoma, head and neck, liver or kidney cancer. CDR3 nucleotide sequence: TGTGCCAGCAGTCTGAGAGAGGTGGGAAAACTGTTTTTT. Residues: CASSLREVGKLFF.